This T cell receptor beta chain is drawn from a study of blood T cell repertoires in COVID-19. On the study more broadly: Collection of acute and convalescent COVID-19 samples took place in the United States, Italy and Spain. T cells, B-cell-depleted T cells, or PBMCs provided the cDNA or gDNA that served as material.

Methods used by the authors: Using reference gene primer amplification, nucleated cell counts were estimated. The protocol was immunoSEQ multiplex PCR, while the TCRdb copy is restricted to in-frame clones and leaves out a portion. Clonal size and the V and J genes are those of that table, whereas D and trimming came from the DNA. This sample has 170,000 or so clones, with just over 85% found just once. The TCR sequence derives from a man aged 50 to 59 with active or convalescent COVID-19. The source material was peripheral blood.

The CDR3 bases are TGTGCCAGCAGTGAGGTCAGGTGGGCAGATACGCAGTATTTT. Translated: CASSEVRWADTQYF. J is TRBJ2-3 and V is TRBV2; D is undetermined. V lost 3 bases and J 4 bases, leaving 11 bases between the germline ends. The CDR3 extends over 14 amino acids. The V gene's germline CDR1 is SNHLY and CDR2 FYNNEI.